What follows are 2 T cell receptor beta chains derived from one specimen sequenced in a study of cytomegalovirus exposure and HLA in healthy donors. PCR involved 60 Vbeta and 13 Jbeta primers. Sequencing used immunoSEQ multiplex PCR; TCRdb keeps in-frame clones, though not all of them. The sample includes about 160,000 clones, about 88% of them seen just once. The sequencing input was PBMCs. The source is a man between 18 and 29 years old in good health and CMV-seropositive.

The chain uses TRBV6-5 and TRBJ1-2; 9 nucleotides match TRBD1. V dropped 2 bases and J dropped 4; count of bases not matched to a gene: 2. Looked up from germline, CDR1 is MNHEY and CDR2 is SVGAGI. This CDR3 has 14 amino acids. CDR3 amino acids: CASSYGQGTYGYTF. In DNA form, the CDR3 reads TGTGCCAGCAGTTACGGACAGGGGACCTATGGCTACACCTTC.

This clone has just a few counts. The rearrangement joins TRBV7-3 to TRBJ2-5; TRBD2 might be the D (5 bases). CDR1 is SGHTA and CDR2 is FQGTGA in the germline V gene. The CDR3 runs 13 residues. Trimming cost V 5 bases and J 4 bases, with 11 bases left between them. The CDR3 is CASSRGGPETQYF. The CDR3 DNA sequence: TGTGCCAGCAGCCGGGGTGGTCCAGAGACCCAGTACTTC.